The text below deals with one T cell receptor (beta chain). This clonotype has a handful of counts. There is no known antigen for this receptor. Base quality data are lacking; no much larger clone is found one base away. The library relied on 5' RACE. Instrument on record: NextSeq 500. In the TCR library protocol, unique molecular identifiers were attached to individual cDNA molecules to correct for PCR bias and sequencing error. Sequencing covered both TCR alpha and beta chains, and within each sample the abundances of alpha and beta sequences were tightly co-correlated. In the authors' own workflow: Decombinator V4 was used to annotate TCR sequences for V gene, J gene and CDR3. Expanded TCRs were defined as changing significantly between any two time points under a Poisson model with p below 0.0001. TCR abundances were normalised to the total number of TCRs sequenced in each sample and reported as counts per million. MAIT TCRs were defined by TRAV1-2 paired with TRAJ12, TRAJ20 or TRAJ33, and iNKT TCRs by TRAV10 paired with TRAJ18. VDJdb, accessed 1 November 2021, was searched for CMV, EBV and SARS-CoV-2 annotated TCRs, with TCRs annotated for multiple antigens excluded. Clones were called with MiXCR by TCRdb after fastp trimmed the public reads at Q25, and only in-frame beta chains were retained. Records with the same CDR3 protein are collapsed into one entry carrying the most frequent genes and DNA. The V and J calls follow TCRdb's processing rather than the paper's. Across this sample there are about 48,000 distinct CDR3 sequences, with about 7.8% seen only once. Roughly 6% of the sample goes to the ten largest clones.

V loses 7 bases, J loses 7 bases, and the germline ends lie 13 bases apart. Including cysteine and phenylalanine, the CDR3 has 12 amino acids. Only the CDR3 part of the read is kept: 36 bases, read in frame from the first base. The sample comes from a study of early T cells in non-severe SARS-CoV-2 infection (dated by TCRdb to about 2021). The study in broad terms: TCR sequencing used bulk RNA from unsorted whole blood, so alpha and beta chains could not be paired. General study outcomes and caveats: Matching against VDJdb was skewed toward anti-spike CD8 responses, likely underestimated virus-specific expansions, and missed private and CD4 specificities.

Set within a cohort of healthcare workers in London, UK, this nested case-control study involved weekly PCR testing of nasopharyngeal swabs along with blood sampling. Healthcare workers were recruited between 23 and 31 March 2020, during the week of the UK lockdown, and were followed weekly for up to roughly 15 weeks. This clonotype was obtained from an adult who was a healthcare worker with PCR-confirmed SARS-CoV-2 infection or an uninfected control (not recorded which). The chain is assembled from TRBV12-3 or TRBV12-4 and TRBJ1-1, with no confidently assigned D gene. The specimen was whole blood. The DNA is TGTGCCAGCACCATGCTGGGATATGAAGCTTTCTTT. Its translation reads: CASTMLGYEAFF.